The TCR beta chain described here comes from a study of blood T cells in healthy people across ages. This clonotype was found many times. A second PCR, run for about 7 to 11 cycles, used a sample-barcoded 5' primer plus a J-beta primer mix. TCRdb independently ran MiXCR on the 5' RACE reads; one entry per CDR3 protein. Counted here are about 760,000 distinct CDR3 sequences, about 56% occurring once; the ten biggest clones make up roughly 25%. Germline loops: CDR1 DFQATT, CDR2 SNEGSKA (reference sequence). V lost 6 bases, J lost 2 bases, and 19 bases lay in between. CDR3 length equals 15 residues. PBMCs were isolated at a quantity of at least 7 million per sample.

This TCR was recovered from a man aged 40-49 years in good health. The sequencing sample was made of blood. The genes are TRBV20-1 and TRBJ2-5; D is perhaps TRBD2 (5 bases). The CDR3: CSASPDGETQETQYF. CDR3 nucleotides: TGCAGTGCCAGTCCGGACGGGGAGACGCAAGAGACCCAGTACTTC.